One sample yielded the 28 T cell receptor beta chains listed below, sequenced in a study of CD8 T cells in ankylosing spondylitis. TCRdb ran MiXCR on the 5' RACE reads and lists one entry per CDR3 protein. Of more than 200,000 distinct CDR3 sequences detected, 20% to 30% appear once; the ten largest clones hold more than 0.6%. The material sequenced was blood, either unsorted or a sorted T cell fraction (not recorded which). The receptor set was obtained from a male donor with ankylosing spondylitis or in good health (not recorded which).

This clonotype was recorded at least ten times. The V gene is TRBV12-3 or TRBV12-4, the J gene TRBJ1-1; no clear D. The V and J ends lost 2 bases and 1 base respectively, with 2 bases between them. This CDR3 comprises 12 residues. CDR3 DNA sequence: TGTGCCAGCAGTTTACAGAACACTGAAGCTTTCTTT. Translation gives CASSLQNTEAFF.

This clonotype was counted only a few times. This sequence joins TRBV20-1 and TRBJ1-1, with a tentative D call TRBD1 (5 bases). Germline CDR1 reads DFQATT; CDR2 reads SNEGSKA (reference sequence). The CDR3 contains 14 residues. V lost 0 bases to trimming and J lost 0 bases, with 8 bases between them. DNA for the CDR3: TGCAGTGCTAGAGAGGGGCGCTTGAACACTGAAGCTTTCTTT. It is translated as CSAREGRLNTEAFF.

This clonotype was seen a few times. This rearrangement joins TRBV5-6 to TRBJ2-7, with 9 bases that match TRBD1. This CDR3 comprises 16 residues. Germline V CDR1 and CDR2: SGHDT, YYEEEE. Trimming at V came to 4 bases and at J to 1 base, leaving 9 bases not matched to a gene. In DNA, the CDR3 is TGTGCCAGCAGCGCCTTCGCGGGACAGGGATCCTACGAGCAGTACTTC. It yields the protein CASSAFAGQGSYEQYF.

The chain has TRBV20-1 and TRBJ2-5, with D tentatively TRBD1 (5 bases). This CDR3 has 13 amino acids. V was trimmed by 6 bases and J by 5 bases, leaving 16 bases between them. The germline gives CDR1 DFQATT, CDR2 SNEGSKA (reference sequence). The CDR3, as DNA: TGCAGTGCCACTGGGGCCCTCGGGGAGACCCAGTACTTC. Translating it yields CSATGALGETQYF.

The chain combines TRBV6-1 with TRBJ1-4; no reliable D call. Germline lookup yields CDR1 MNHNS and CDR2 SASEGT. The germline V and J ends were trimmed by 7 bases and 4 bases, with 10 bases remaining between them. This CDR3 contains 13 residues. CDR3 residues: CASMRQVNEKLFF. As DNA, the CDR3 is TGTGCCAGCATGCGTCAGGTTAATGAAAAACTGTTTTTT.

The rearrangement joins TRBV5-1 to TRBJ2-1, with 10 bases fitting TRBD2. Trimming at V came to 1 base and at J to 10 bases, leaving 8 bases not matched to a gene. The germline V gene encodes CDR1 SGHRS and CDR2 YFSETQ. CDR3 length: 15 amino acids. CDR3 region: CASSLLTSGSGEQFF. The CDR3 region has the DNA TGCGCCAGCAGCTTGCTGACTAGCGGGTCTGGGGAGCAGTTCTTC.

The chain has TRBV12-3 or TRBV12-4 and TRBJ1-5; D not resolved. V was shortened by 7 bases and J by 0 bases, with 16 bases between the two germline ends. There are 16 residues in the CDR3. The CDR3 here is CASTSGTTRSNQPQHF. CDR3 sequence (DNA): TGTGCCAGCACCTCCGGCACGACTCGTAGCAATCAGCCCCAGCATTTT.

This clonotype was seen many times. CDR3 protein: CASSQVYNQPQHF. The CDR3 region has the DNA TGTGCCAGCAGCCAGGTCTATAATCAGCCCCAGCATTTT. The V gene is TRBV3-1, the J gene TRBJ1-5; no definite D call. V lost 3 bases to trimming and J lost 4 bases, with 7 bases between them. Germline CDR1 and CDR2: LGHDT and YNNKEL (reference sequence). The CDR3 spans 13 residues. The variable domain in full, completed from reference TRBV3-1 and TRBJ1-5, reads DTAVSQTPKYLVTQMGNDKSIKCEQNLGHDTMYWYKQDSKKFLKIMFSYNNKELIINETVPNRFSPKSPDKAHLNLHINSLELGDSAVYFCASSQVYNQPQHFGDGTRLSIL.

This clonotype has ten or more counts. V and J are TRBV20-1 and TRBJ1-4, with TRBD1 as a possible D gene (6 bases). The CDR3 runs 14 residues. The germline V gene has CDR1 DFQATT and CDR2 SNEGSKA (reference sequence). The ends were cut back, 5 bases at V and 5 bases at J, with 15 bases in the middle. CDR3 loop: CSADEQGPNEKLFF. DNA of the CDR3: TGCAGTGCTGATGAACAGGGTCCGAATGAAAAACTGTTTTTT.

This clonotype has a handful of counts. A junction end diverges from the germline sequence, so it may reflect a read error. The gene calls are TRBV24-1 and TRBJ2-1, with D possibly being TRBD1 or TRBD2 (6 bases each). Germline V lookup: CDR1 KGHDR, CDR2 SFDVKD. This CDR3 comprises 14 residues. Here the CDR3 DNA reads TGTGCCACAAGTGCCCGGGGGCCGACCAATGAGCAGTTCTTC. Its protein product is CATSARGPTNEQFF.

The CDR3 coding sequence is TGCAGTGCGCCTAGCGGGGGGGCCATTGTCGAGACCCAGTACTTC. Translation: CSAPSGGAIVETQYF. The chain has TRBV20-1 and TRBJ2-5; 12 nucleotides line up with TRBD2. The germline gives CDR1 DFQATT, CDR2 SNEGSKA (reference sequence). The V segment lost 6 bases and the J segment 5 bases; nucleotides outside the gene matches: 10. The length of the CDR3 is 15 residues.

The J gene is TRBJ2-4, the V gene TRBV5-6, with D possibly matching TRBD2 (5 bases). Trimming took off 4 bases at V and 5 bases at J, with 13 bases between the two ends. CDR1 and CDR2 (germline): SGHDT, YYEEEE. The CDR3 has 14 amino acids. The CDR3 loop is CASSDRDLENIQYF. The CDR3, as DNA: TGTGCCAGCAGCGACCGGGATCTCGAAAACATTCAGTACTTC.

This chain uses TRBV25-1 with TRBJ1-2, with TRBD1 matching over 10 bases. Trimming at V came to 5 bases and at J to 5 bases, leaving 8 bases not matched to a gene. CDR3 size: 15 residues. Per germline, CDR1 MGHDK and CDR2 SYGVNS. CDR3 coding DNA: TGTGCCAGCAGTCCACGACAGGGGGCAGTGTATGGCTACACCTTC. Translation gives CASSPRQGAVYGYTF.

This clonotype was picked up a small number of times. The chain carries TRBV20-1 and TRBJ2-7; D could derive from TRBD1 or TRBD2 (5 bases each). The germline V gene has CDR1 DFQATT and CDR2 SNEGSKA (reference sequence). Trimming cost V 3 bases and J 3 bases, with 12 bases left between them. CDR3 length: 13 residues. The CDR3 protein is CSASGDAGYEQYF. The CDR3 DNA sequence: TGCAGTGCTAGTGGGGACGCTGGCTACGAGCAGTACTTC.

This rearrangement joins TRBV10-3 to TRBJ2-7, with TRBD2 as a possible D gene (7 bases). The CDR3 has 14 residues. Trimming left V 6 bases short and J 1 base short, with 13 bases between. Germline assignment: CDR1 ENHRY and CDR2 SYGVKD. Written as DNA, the CDR3 is TGTGCCATCAGGGCGGGGGCCCAATCCTACGAGCAGTACTTC. Protein product: CAIRAGAQSYEQYF.

The CDR3 spells CSALSTSYEQYF. The CDR3 DNA reads as TGCAGCGCCCTATCTACATCCTACGAGCAGTACTTC. The V call is TRBV29-1, the J call TRBJ2-7; no firm D call. Germline V gives CDR1 SQVTM, CDR2 ANQGSEA. The CDR3 consists of 12 residues. Trimming stripped 7 bases from V and 1 base from J, with 11 bases between.

This clonotype was counted at least ten times. The chain recombines TRBV5-1 with TRBJ1-1; weak D call: TRBD1 (6 bases). CDR1 and CDR2 from the germline V gene are SGHRS and YFSETQ. The V and J ends lost 4 bases and 4 bases respectively, with 14 bases between them. CDR3 length: 14 amino acids. The CDR3 DNA reads TGCGCCAGCAGCACTGGAAGGGGGGGCACTGAAGCTTTCTTT. Translating it yields CASSTGRGGTEAFF. The complete variable domain, with remaining parts taken from reference TRBV5-1 and TRBJ1-1, reads KAGVTQTPRYLIKTRGQQVTLSCSPISGHRSVSWYQQTPGQGLQFLFEYFSETQRNKGNFPGRFSGRQFSNSRSEMNVSTLELGDSALYLCASSTGRGGTEAFFGQGTRLTVV.

This clonotype was seen repeatedly, ten times or more. The rearrangement joins TRBV20-1 to TRBJ2-5; D gene ambiguous. Germline CDR1 and CDR2: DFQATT and SNEGSKA (reference sequence). The V and J ends lost 1 base and 5 bases respectively, with 8 bases between them. The CDR3 is made up of 12 amino acids. For the CDR3, the DNA is TGCAGTGCTAGAGGGCTAGTTGAGACCCAGTACTTC. It is translated as CSARGLVETQYF.

The genes are TRBV20-1 and TRBJ2-5; tentatively, D is TRBD1 or TRBD2 (5 bases each). The CDR3 sequence is 12 residues long. V lost 4 bases and J lost 5, with 11 bases in between. Germline lookup yields CDR1 DFQATT and CDR2 SNEGSKA (reference sequence). The CDR3 here is CSATVREETQYF. CDR3 in DNA: TGCAGTGCTACGGTCAGGGAGGAGACCCAGTACTTC.

This chain uses TRBV3-1 with TRBJ2-1, with 13 nucleotides matching TRBD2. Germline V gene lookup returns CDR1 LGHDT and CDR2 YNNKEL (reference sequence). The CDR3 is 16 residues long. The trim removed 3 bases at V and 11 bases at J, leaving 10 bases unmatched. The CDR3 region has the DNA TGTGCCAGCAGCCACCTACGAACGGGACTAGCGGGGAAGCAGTTCTTC. Protein product: CASSHLRTGLAGKQFF.

This clonotype was recorded many times. The J gene is TRBJ2-5, the V gene TRBV6-5, with D hard to call. CDR1 is MNHEY and CDR2 is SVGAGI in the germline V gene. The CDR3 is 14 residues long. V lost 0 bases and J lost 2, with 7 bases in between. Here the CDR3 DNA reads TGTGCCAGCAGTTACTCGCCAGGACAAGAGACCCAGTACTTC. It translates to CASSYSPGQETQYF.

There are many counts of this clonotype. V gene TRBV5-1 combines with J gene TRBJ2-1; maybe TRBD1 (6 bases). V lost 5 bases and J 8 bases, leaving 20 bases between the germline ends. The CDR3 covers 15 residues. Germline V gives CDR1 SGHRS, CDR2 YFSETQ. The CDR3 nucleotides are TGCGCCAGCAGTACGTCTCGAGGGGGTCGGGATGAGCAGTTCTTC. This codes for CASSTSRGGRDEQFF.

This chain joins TRBV2 and TRBJ2-7, with TRBD2 as a possible D gene (6 bases). The V and J ends lost 6 bases and 1 base respectively, with 13 bases between them. CDR3 length equals 14 residues. Per the germline V gene, CDR1 is SNHLY and CDR2 is FYNNEI. The DNA of the CDR3 is TGTGCCAGCAGCTCAGCGAGCGGGTCCTACGAGCAGTACTTC. Translation: CASSSASGSYEQYF.

This clonotype has more than one count but fewer than ten. Sequence at one end of the junction differs from germline and may be a read error. The chain links TRBV6-6 to TRBJ2-1; D ambiguous. The CDR3 runs to 13 residues. Per germline, CDR1 MNHNY and CDR2 SVGAGI (reference sequence). The CDR3 bases are TGTGCCAGCAGCTCCGTAGCATACAGTGAGCAGTTCTTC. Protein sequence: CASSSVAYSEQFF.

At least ten counts were recorded for this clonotype. This sequence joins TRBV5-6 and TRBJ2-5, with a possible D match to TRBD1 (7 bases). Germline V gives CDR1 SGHDT, CDR2 YYEEEE. The ends were cut back, 3 bases at V and 3 bases at J, with 15 bases in the middle. CDR3 length equals 15 residues. CDR3 in DNA: TGTGCCAGCAGCTGGGCAACAGGGGAGGAAGAGACCCAGTACTTC. Protein: CASSWATGEEETQYF. Supplemented by reference TRBV5-6 and TRBJ2-5, the full variable domain reads DAGVTQSPTHLIKTRGQQVTLRCSPKSGHDTVSWYQQALGQGPQFIFQYYEEEERQRGNFPDRFSGHQFPNYSSELNVNALLLGDSALYLCASSWATGEEETQYFGPGTRLLVL.

In its sample, this clonotype was seen many times. J is TRBJ2-2 and V is TRBV11-2; 8 bases match TRBD1. CDR1 is SGHAT and CDR2 is FQNNGV in the germline V gene. V lost 5 bases to trimming and J lost 2 bases; unmatched junction nucleotides: 7. This CDR3 comprises 16 residues. The DNA of the CDR3 is TGTGCCAGCAGCCGCGGGCAGGGGGCCAACACCGGGGAGCTGTTTTTT. As protein: CASSRGQGANTGELFF.

This clonotype occurred once. The V call is TRBV6-2 or TRBV6-3, the J call TRBJ1-5; D unresolved. Trimming stripped 7 bases from V and 13 bases from J, with 20 bases between. Germline V gene sequence: CDR1 MNHEY, CDR2 SVGEGT. This CDR3 is 13 amino acids long. The CDR3 DNA reads as TGTGCCAGCACCCTGCTCGTTGAGAGCCCACAGCATTTT. It codes for CASTLLVESPQHF.

This clonotype has ten or more counts. The CDR3 nucleotides are TGTGCCATCAGTGAGTCATTGGCAGGGAAAGAGACCCAGTACTTC. Protein sequence: CAISESLAGKETQYF. This chain uses TRBV10-3 with TRBJ2-5; weak D call: TRBD1 (5 bases). CDR3 length: 15 residues. Trimming cost V 0 bases and J 3 bases, with 11 bases left between them. The V gene's germline CDR1 is ENHRY and CDR2 SYGVKD.